These 22 T cell receptor beta chains came from one sample sequenced in a study of memory CD4+ T cells and cytomegalovirus serostatus. This table comes from immunoSEQ multiplex PCR, and its TCRdb copy is limited to in-frame clones, with some not included. The data show about 100,000 clones, 80% seen once. Single viable CD3+CD4+CD8-CD45RO+ cells were sorted as the memory CD4+ T cells. Input material: memory CD4+ T cells from blood. These receptors originate from an adult in good health and CMV-seropositive.

CDR3 DNA sequence: TGTGCCACCCGGGGAGCCGGGCCCGAGCAGTACTTC. Translated: CATRGAGPEQYF. The J gene is TRBJ2-7, the V gene TRBV27; possible D gene TRBD2, 5 bases. Trimming removed 10 bases from V and 6 bases from J, with 16 bases in between. The CDR3 sequence is 12 residues long. The germline gives CDR1 MNHEY, CDR2 SMNVEV (reference sequence).

The chain links TRBV2 to TRBJ2-7; the D gene is possibly TRBD1 (6 bases). This CDR3 has 13 amino acids. Trimming removed 3 bases from V and 7 bases from J, with 13 bases in between. Per the germline V gene, CDR1 is SNHLY and CDR2 is FYNNEI. CDR3 amino acids: CASSEQGWREQYF. As DNA, the CDR3 is TGTGCCAGCAGTGAGCAGGGGTGGCGTGAGCAGTACTTC.

The chain recombines TRBV30 with TRBJ2-3; 13 bases are shared with TRBD2. The V segment lost 2 bases and the J segment 6 bases; nucleotides outside the gene matches: 8. CDR3 length equals 16 residues. The germline V gene encodes CDR1 GTSNPN and CDR2 SVGIG (reference sequence). DNA for the CDR3: TGTGCCTGGAGTCCCGGGACTAGCGGGACGGGGGATACGCAGTATTTT. Residues: CAWSPGTSGTGDTQYF.

The V call is TRBV10-3, the J call TRBJ2-5, with D perhaps matching TRBD1 or TRBD2 (5 bases each). Germline lookup yields CDR1 ENHRY and CDR2 SYGVKD. This CDR3 comprises 17 residues. Trimming stripped 0 bases from V and 4 bases from J, with 18 bases between. In DNA form, the CDR3 reads TGTGCCATCAGTGAGTCATACGGGTCAGGGAGCGGAGAGACCCAGTACTTC. It encodes CAISESYGSGSGETQYF.

The V call is TRBV6-1, the J call TRBJ1-5, with D uncertain. The ends were cut back, 4 bases at V and 9 bases at J, with 13 bases in the middle. There are 13 residues in the CDR3. CDR1 and CDR2 (germline): MNHNS, SASEGT. The CDR3 bases are TGTGCCAGCAGTGGCCTCGCGGGTGGGCCCCAGCATTTT. Amino acids: CASSGLAGGPQHF.

This clone was counted once. The chain has TRBV5-1 and TRBJ2-5; D remains unclear. The length of the CDR3 is 14 residues. The germline V gene encodes CDR1 SGHRS and CDR2 YFSETQ. Trimming took off 0 bases at V and 5 bases at J, with 11 bases between the two ends. The CDR3 region has the DNA TGCGCCAGCAGCTTGGGAGAGATCACTGAGACCCAGTACTTC. Its translation: CASSLGEITETQYF. The full variable domain, completed using reference TRBV5-1 and TRBJ2-5, is KAGVTQTPRYLIKTRGQQVTLSCSPISGHRSVSWYQQTPGQGLQFLFEYFSETQRNKGNFPGRFSGRQFSNSRSEMNVSTLELGDSALYLCASSLGEITETQYFGPGTRLLVL.

This rearrangement joins TRBV28 to TRBJ1-4, with TRBD1 as a possible D gene (6 bases). CDR1 is MDHEN and CDR2 is SYDVKM in the germline V gene. The CDR3 totals 16 residues. Trimming shortened V by 5 bases and J by 3 bases, and 16 bases separated the two germline ends. CDR3 residues: CASSKTQGAPNEKLFF. The CDR3, as DNA: TGTGCCAGCAGTAAAACACAGGGTGCCCCTAATGAAAAACTGTTTTTT. The variable domain in full, completed from reference TRBV28 and TRBJ1-4, reads DVKVTQSSRYLVKRTGEKVFLECVQDMDHENMFWYRQDPGLGLRLIYFSYDVKMKEKGDIPEGYSVSREKKERFSLILESASTNQTSMYLCASSKTQGAPNEKLFFGSGTQLSVL.

The chain combines TRBV18 with TRBJ2-5; D is possibly TRBD1 (6 bases). From germline, CDR1 is KGHSH and CDR2 LQKENI. The CDR3 runs 14 residues. V gave up 3 bases and J gave up 2 bases, with 10 bases separating them. CDR3: CASSPTGQQETQYF. In DNA form, the CDR3 reads TGTGCCAGCTCACCGACTGGACAGCAAGAGACCCAGTACTTC. Filled out from reference TRBV18 and TRBJ2-5, the complete variable domain reads NAGVMQNPRHLVRRRGQEARLRCSPMKGHSHVYWYRQLPEEGLKFMVYLQKENIIDESGMPKERFSAEFPKEGPSILRIQQVVRGDSAAYFCASSPTGQQETQYFGPGTRLLVL.

The CDR3 nucleotides read TGTGCCAGCAGCTTAGGGGCGGGAGGGTCACAAGAGACCCAGTACTTC. It encodes CASSLGAGGSQETQYF. The chain has TRBV7-3 and TRBJ2-5, with 9 bases lining up with TRBD2. V was clipped by 2 bases and J by 2 bases; unmatched bases: 6. This CDR3 has 16 amino acids. The germline gives CDR1 SGHTA, CDR2 FQGTGA.

The V and J genes are TRBV5-1 and TRBJ2-5; 8 nucleotides agree with TRBD2. The CDR3 is made up of 14 amino acids. The junction had 6 bases not matched to a gene; V was cut back by 4 bases and J by 4 bases. Germline V gives CDR1 SGHRS, CDR2 YFSETQ. In DNA, the CDR3 is TGCGCCAGCAGCATGTCGGGAGGGCCAGAGACCCAGTACTTC. It yields the protein CASSMSGGPETQYF.

This chain joins TRBV11-2 and TRBJ1-2; the D gene is possibly TRBD1 (6 bases). CDR1 SGHAT and CDR2 FQNNGV come from the germline V gene. V was trimmed by 1 base and J by 4 bases, leaving 13 bases between them. The CDR3 is 15 amino acids. Written as DNA, the CDR3 is TGTGCCAGCAGCTTAGCTTTATCGGACAGCTATGGCTACACCTTC. Its translation is CASSLALSDSYGYTF.

The chain recombines TRBV6-1 with TRBJ2-7; D possibly corresponds to TRBD1 (5 bases). CDR3 length equals 15 residues. Trimming shortened V by 1 base and J by 3 bases, and 13 bases separated the two germline ends. Germline V gene data show CDR1 as MNHNS and CDR2 as SASEGT. DNA for the CDR3: TGTGCCAGCAGTGAAGGGCAGGGCGGAGTCTACGAGCAGTACTTC. This sequence encodes CASSEGQGGVYEQYF.

The rearrangement links TRBV5-4 to TRBJ2-3; 12 bases align to TRBD2. The germline V gene encodes CDR1 SGHNT and CDR2 YYREEE (reference sequence). V gave up 4 bases and J gave up 0 bases; unmatched junction bases: 6. There are 17 residues in the CDR3. The CDR3 reads CASSPRTSGASTDTQYF. In DNA, the CDR3 is TGTGCCAGCAGCCCACGGACTAGCGGGGCTAGCACAGATACGCAGTATTTT.

The genes are TRBV7-9 and TRBJ2-2; D gene unclear. The CDR3 has 11 amino acids. Germline lookup yields CDR1 SEHNR and CDR2 FQNEAQ (reference sequence). V gave up 0 bases and J gave up 9 bases, with 2 bases separating them. This CDR3 reads CASSLARELFF. The CDR3 coding sequence is TGTGCCAGCAGCTTAGCGCGGGAGCTGTTTTTT.

The V gene is TRBV7-3, the J gene TRBJ2-5; 7 nucleotides align to TRBD1. Germline CDR1 reads SGHTA; CDR2 reads FQGTGA. This CDR3 spans 15 amino acids. The V and J ends lost 4 bases and 4 bases, in that order; junction bases with no gene match: 9. CDR3 DNA sequence: TGTGCCAGCAGCTCCCGGAAGGGGGCGGGAGAGACCCAGTACTTC. As protein: CASSSRKGAGETQYF.

In its sample, this clone was seen a few times. The CDR3 spells CASSFVSLSGNTIYF. The CDR3 coding sequence is TGTGCCAGCAGTTTTGTTAGCCTCTCTGGAAACACCATATATTTT. The J gene is TRBJ1-3, the V gene TRBV28; D ambiguous. V lost 3 bases and J lost 0, with 9 bases in between. The length of the CDR3 is 15 residues. CDR1 is MDHEN, CDR2 SYDVKM, per germline. Complete variable domain (other parts from reference TRBV28 and TRBJ1-3): DVKVTQSSRYLVKRTGEKVFLECVQDMDHENMFWYRQDPGLGLRLIYFSYDVKMKEKGDIPEGYSVSREKKERFSLILESASTNQTSMYLCASSFVSLSGNTIYFGEGSWLTVV.

The chain employs TRBV7-8 and TRBJ2-1; D possibly corresponds to TRBD2 (5 bases). Germline CDR1 reads SGHVS; CDR2 reads FQNEAQ. V was trimmed by 4 bases and J by 6 bases, leaving 19 bases between them. The CDR3 sequence is 16 residues long. Written as DNA, the CDR3 is TGTGCCAGCAGCTGGGCCGGAGGTTCAGGTCCCAATGAGCAGTTCTTC. Encoded protein: CASSWAGGSGPNEQFF.

The sample holds one count of this clone. V usage is TRBV28 and J usage is TRBJ2-2; D tentatively fits TRBD1 or TRBD2 (7 bases each). The V end lost 5 bases, the J end lost 5 bases, and 12 bases lay between the germline ends. The CDR3 loop spans 14 amino acids. Germline V gives CDR1 MDHEN, CDR2 SYDVKM. CDR3 in amino acids: CASSRQGGTGELFF. The CDR3 DNA reads as TGTGCCAGCAGTCGACAGGGAGGGACCGGGGAGCTGTTTTTT.

The V gene is TRBV27, the J gene TRBJ2-7; the match to TRBD2 covers 9 bases. CDR3 length: 15 residues. Germline V gene data show CDR1 as MNHEY and CDR2 as SMNVEV (reference sequence). With 1 base clipped from V and 6 bases from J, the junction kept 7 bases outside the gene matches. The CDR3 nucleotides read TGTGCCAGCAGTTTATTAGGGACTAGCCCTAGCGAGCAGTACTTC. It translates to CASSLLGTSPSEQYF.

V usage is TRBV7-9 and J usage is TRBJ2-1, with TRBD2 matching over 11 bases. The germline gives CDR1 SEHNR, CDR2 FQNEAQ (reference sequence). Germline trimming cut 5 bases from V and 3 bases from J; bases unmatched to any gene: 3. The CDR3 sequence is 15 residues long. CDR3: CASSPTSGGYNEQFF. The DNA for the CDR3 is TGTGCCAGCAGCCCCACTAGCGGGGGCTACAATGAGCAGTTCTTC.

This rearrangement joins TRBV7-2 to TRBJ2-2; no clear D gene. V was clipped by 2 bases and J by 0 bases, with 7 bases between them. The CDR3 has 15 residues. CDR1 SGHTA and CDR2 FQGNSA come from the germline V gene. The CDR3 is CASSLRTANTGELFF. The CDR3 DNA sequence: TGTGCCAGCAGCTTACGGACGGCGAACACCGGGGAGCTGTTTTTT.

J is TRBJ1-3 and V is TRBV9; no firm D call. Per the germline V gene, CDR1 is SGDLS and CDR2 is YYNGEE. Deletions cut 4 bases from V and 0 bases from J, with 17 bases between. This CDR3 contains 17 residues. CDR3 coding DNA: TGTGCCAGCAGCCCATCGATTAGGGTTTACTCTGGAAACACCATATATTTT. This gives the protein CASSPSIRVYSGNTIYF. Using reference TRBV9 and TRBJ1-3 for the parts outside the CDR3, the full variable domain is DSGVTQTPKHLITATGQRVTLRCSPRSGDLSVYWYQQSLDQGLQFLIQYYNGEERAKGNILERFSAQQFPDLHSELNLSSLELGDSALYFCASSPSIRVYSGNTIYFGEGSWLTVV.